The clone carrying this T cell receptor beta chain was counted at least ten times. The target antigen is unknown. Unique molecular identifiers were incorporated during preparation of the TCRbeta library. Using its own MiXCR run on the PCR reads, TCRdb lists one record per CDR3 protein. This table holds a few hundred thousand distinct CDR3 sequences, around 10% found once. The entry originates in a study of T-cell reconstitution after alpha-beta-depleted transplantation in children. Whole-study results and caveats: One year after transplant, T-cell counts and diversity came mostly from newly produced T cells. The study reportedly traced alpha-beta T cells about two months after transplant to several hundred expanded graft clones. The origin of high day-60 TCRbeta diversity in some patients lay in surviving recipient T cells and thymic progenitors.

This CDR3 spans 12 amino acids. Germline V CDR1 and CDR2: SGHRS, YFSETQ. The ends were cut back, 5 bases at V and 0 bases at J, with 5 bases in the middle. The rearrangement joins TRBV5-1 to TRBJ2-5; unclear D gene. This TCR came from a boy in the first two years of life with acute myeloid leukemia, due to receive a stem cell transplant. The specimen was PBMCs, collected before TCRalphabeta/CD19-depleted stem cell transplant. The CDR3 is CASRAYQETQYF. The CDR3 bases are TGCGCCAGCAGAGCCTACCAAGAGACCCAGTACTTC.